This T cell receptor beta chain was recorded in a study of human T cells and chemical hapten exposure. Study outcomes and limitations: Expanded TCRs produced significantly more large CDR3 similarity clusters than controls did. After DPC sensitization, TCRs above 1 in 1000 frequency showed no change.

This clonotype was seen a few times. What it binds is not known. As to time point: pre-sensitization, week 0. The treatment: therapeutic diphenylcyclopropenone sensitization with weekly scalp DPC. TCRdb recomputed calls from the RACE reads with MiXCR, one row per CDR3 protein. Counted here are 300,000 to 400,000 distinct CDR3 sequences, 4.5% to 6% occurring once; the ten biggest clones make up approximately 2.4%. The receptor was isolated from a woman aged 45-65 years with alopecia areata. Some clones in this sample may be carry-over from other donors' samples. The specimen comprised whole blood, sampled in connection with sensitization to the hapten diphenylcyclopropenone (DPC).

The CDR3 loop reads CASSFGGVTDTQYF. The CDR3 DNA sequence: TGTGCCAGCAGTTTTGGGGGCGTCACAGATACGCAGTATTTT. V gene TRBV12-3 or TRBV12-4 combines with J gene TRBJ2-3, with a possible D match to TRBD1 (6 bases). V was pared by 3 bases and J by 2 bases, with 9 bases between. This CDR3 is built from 14 residues.